This passage covers 25 T cell receptor beta chains from one sample sequenced in a study of blood T cell repertoires in COVID-19. The table came from immunoSEQ multiplex PCR; TCRdb's copy has only in-frame clones and leaves some out. The data show about 160,000 clones, approximately 81% seen once. The material sequenced was peripheral blood. Receptors originate from a human donor with acute or convalescent COVID-19. The donor label of this sample is uncertain.

The chain links TRBV19 to TRBJ1-2; D ambiguous. The CDR3 is 13 residues long. Germline V gene lookup returns CDR1 LNHDA and CDR2 SQIVND (reference sequence). V was pared by 1 base and J by 5 bases, with 8 bases between. CDR3 region: CASSIGQSYGYTF. The CDR3 nucleotides are TGTGCCAGTAGTATAGGGCAGTCGTATGGCTACACCTTC.

This chain uses TRBV19 with TRBJ1-2; perhaps TRBD1 as D (5 bases). The CDR3 is 15 residues long. Trimming stripped 2 bases from V and 4 bases from J, with 14 bases between. Germline V gene data show CDR1 as LNHDA and CDR2 as SQIVND (reference sequence). The CDR3 loop reads CASSISRTNLYGYTF. In DNA, the CDR3 is TGTGCCAGTAGTATAAGTAGGACAAACCTCTATGGCTACACCTTC.

This clone has more than one count but fewer than ten. The CDR3 loop reads CASSQENWGQGGGLRELFF. The CDR3 nucleotides are TGTGCCAGCAGCCAAGAGAATTGGGGACAGGGGGGCGGCCTAAGGGAGCTGTTTTTT. The chain recombines TRBV4-2 with TRBJ2-2; TRBD1 agrees at 11 bases. This CDR3 is 19 amino acids long. The germline V gene has CDR1 LGHNA and CDR2 YNFKEQ. Trimming cost V 0 bases and J 9 bases; bases outside gene matches: 15.

This sequence joins TRBV7-9 and TRBJ2-5; 7 bases line up with TRBD1. The CDR3 contains 15 residues. CDR1 SEHNR and CDR2 FQNEAQ come from the germline V gene (reference sequence). V lost 5 bases to trimming and J lost 5 bases; unmatched junction nucleotides: 11. DNA for the CDR3: TGTGCCAGCAGCCTCGCTGAGAGACAGGGTGAGACCCAGTACTTC. Its protein is CASSLAERQGETQYF.

The gene calls are TRBV5-1 and TRBJ1-1, with 8 bases that match TRBD1. From germline, CDR1 is SGHRS and CDR2 YFSETQ. This CDR3 comprises 15 residues. Trimming at V came to 3 bases and at J to 3 bases, leaving 7 bases not matched to a gene. CDR3 region: CASSSNRGKDTEAFF. The CDR3 coding sequence is TGCGCCAGCAGCTCAAACAGGGGGAAGGACACTGAAGCTTTCTTT.

The rearrangement uses TRBV4-2 and TRBJ2-3; 8 bases align to TRBD2. J gave up 2 bases and V 1 base, and 8 bases lay outside the gene matches. The germline CDR1 and CDR2 sequences are LGHNA and YNFKEQ. The CDR3 consists of 17 residues. CDR3 loop: CASSQVGGAGDTDTQYF. CDR3 nucleotides: TGTGCCAGCAGCCAAGTAGGCGGAGCGGGGGACACAGATACGCAGTATTTT.

V and J are TRBV6-5 and TRBJ1-3; 7 nucleotides align to TRBD1. The CDR3 extends over 14 amino acids. With V trimmed by 5 bases and J by 3 bases, 4 bases remained unmatched. Germline CDR1 is MNHEY and CDR2 is SVGAGI. The CDR3 region is CASSRGTDGNTIYF. The CDR3 nucleotides read TGTGCCAGCAGTAGAGGGACAGATGGAAACACCATATATTTT.

The chain employs TRBV7-9 and TRBJ2-6; TRBD1 might be the D (6 bases). CDR1 SEHNR and CDR2 FQNEAQ come from the germline V gene (reference sequence). This CDR3 contains 14 residues. V was trimmed by 5 bases and J by 3 bases, leaving 8 bases between them. The CDR3 DNA reads TGTGCCAGCAGCCCCAGGGGTGGGGCCAACGTCCTGACTTTC. It encodes CASSPRGGANVLTF.

The chain uses TRBV18 and TRBJ2-7; TRBD1 is a possible D gene (5 bases). Looked up from germline, CDR1 is KGHSH and CDR2 is LQKENI. The CDR3 contains 15 residues. V lost 0 bases and J 4 bases, leaving 13 bases between the germline ends. CDR3 in amino acids: CASSPPGDRDYEQYF. CDR3 DNA sequence: TGTGCCAGCTCACCACCTGGAGACAGAGATTACGAGCAGTACTTC.

The J gene is TRBJ1-2, the V gene TRBV10-1; TRBD1 might be the D (5 bases). Per germline, CDR1 WNHNN and CDR2 SYGVQD (reference sequence). This CDR3 is 13 amino acids long. Between the trimmed V and J ends, which lost 8 bases and 6 bases, there was a span of 16 bases. The CDR3 here is CASGTRIVNGYTF. The CDR3 DNA sequence: TGCGCCAGCGGGACTAGAATTGTGAATGGCTACACCTTC.

CDR3 protein: CASSFVPGRVSGANVLTF. Written as DNA, the CDR3 is TGTGCCAGCAGTTTCGTCCCCGGCAGGGTCTCTGGGGCCAACGTCCTGACTTTC. This rearrangement joins TRBV27 to TRBJ2-6; TRBD1 is a possible D gene (5 bases). CDR1 is MNHEY and CDR2 is SMNVEV in the germline V gene (reference sequence). The CDR3 runs to 18 residues. Trimming cost V 3 bases and J 0 bases, with 15 bases left between them.

This chain joins TRBV7-9 and TRBJ1-3; unclear D gene. This CDR3 has 14 amino acids. V was shortened by 10 bases and J by 0 bases, with 13 bases between the two germline ends. From germline, CDR1 is SEHNR and CDR2 FQNEAQ (reference sequence). The CDR3 loop reads CATSTVLSGNTIYF. CDR3 nucleotide sequence: TGTGCCACCTCCACCGTACTCTCTGGAAACACCATATATTTT.

This chain joins TRBV11-2 and TRBJ1-2; weak D call: TRBD1 (5 bases). The germline V gene has CDR1 SGHAT and CDR2 FQNNGV. The CDR3 runs 15 residues. Trimming shortened V by 1 base and J by 6 bases, and 15 bases separated the two germline ends. The CDR3 DNA reads TGTGCCAGCAGCTTAGTGTCGGGGGTGAGGGATGGCTACACCTTC. This gives the protein CASSLVSGVRDGYTF. The full variable domain, with the rest looked up from reference TRBV11-2 and TRBJ1-2, is EAGVAQSPRYKIIEKRQSVAFWCNPISGHATLYWYQQILGQGPKLLIQFQNNGVVDDSQLPKDRFSAERLKGVDSTLKIQPAKLEDSAVYLCASSLVSGVRDGYTFGSGTRLTVV.

J is TRBJ1-2 and V is TRBV20-1; 10 bases align to TRBD1. Trimming removed 3 bases from V and 4 bases from J; junction bases left unmatched: 2. This CDR3 spans 13 amino acids. Germline-derived CDR1 and CDR2 are DFQATT and SNEGSKA (reference sequence). Written as DNA, the CDR3 is TGCAGTGCTAGTAGGGACAGGGGCTATGGCTACACCTTC. Translating it yields CSASRDRGYGYTF.

The chain joins TRBV18 to TRBJ2-7, with D possibly matching TRBD1 (6 bases). The CDR3 has 17 amino acids. CDR1 is KGHSH, CDR2 LQKENI, per germline. Between the trimmed V and J ends, which lost 3 bases and 0 bases, there was a span of 18 bases. The CDR3 DNA reads as TGTGCCAGCTCACCCCTTCCTCAGGGGCCTACCTCCTACGAGCAGTACTTC. It specifies CASSPLPQGPTSYEQYF.

The rearrangement links TRBV7-3 to TRBJ2-1; D call uncertain. This CDR3 is 14 amino acids long. V lost 4 bases to trimming and J lost 10 bases, with 17 bases between them. Germline assignment: CDR1 SGHTA and CDR2 FQGTGA. Here the CDR3 reads CASSSPVDLGEQFF. The CDR3 DNA sequence: TGTGCCAGCAGCTCGCCCGTCGACCTCGGGGAGCAGTTCTTC.

The CDR3 loop is CASSFRQGATMNTEAFF. Written as DNA, the CDR3 is TGTGCCAGCAGTTTCAGACAGGGGGCAACGATGAACACTGAAGCTTTCTTT. The rearrangement links TRBV27 to TRBJ1-1; 10 nucleotides line up with TRBD1. The CDR3 has 17 residues. V was pared by 3 bases and J by 0 bases, with 7 bases of the junction left unmatched. CDR1 is MNHEY and CDR2 is SMNVEV in the germline V gene (reference sequence).

This sequence joins TRBV18 and TRBJ1-5, with D unresolved. Germline loops: CDR1 KGHSH, CDR2 LQKENI. V dropped 3 bases and J dropped 2 bases, with 14 bases sitting between them. The CDR3 is 16 amino acids. The CDR3 region has the DNA TGTGCCAGCTCACCTCCGGGAGTGTCTGGCAATCAGCCCCAGCATTTT. The encoded protein is CASSPPGVSGNQPQHF.

V and J are TRBV7-8 and TRBJ2-5; 12 nucleotides match TRBD2. Trimming cost V 4 bases and J 4 bases; bases outside gene matches: 7. The CDR3 length is 16 residues. Per germline, CDR1 SGHVS and CDR2 FQNEAQ. In DNA, the CDR3 is TGTGCCAGCAGCTCCTCTAGCGGGGGGGCCGGAGAGACCCAGTACTTC. Protein product: CASSSSSGGAGETQYF.

V gene TRBV7-2 combines with J gene TRBJ2-5, with 12 bases matching TRBD2. CDR1 SGHTA and CDR2 FQGNSA come from the germline V gene. This CDR3 is 14 amino acids long. V lost 4 bases, J lost 5 bases, and 2 bases stayed unmatched. The CDR3 sequence is CASSSSGGEETQYF. The CDR3 bases are TGTGCCAGCAGCTCTAGCGGGGGGGAGGAGACCCAGTACTTC.

The chain employs TRBV19 and TRBJ1-6; 11 nucleotides line up with TRBD1. J lost 0 bases, V lost 5 bases, and 9 bases had no gene match. Per germline, CDR1 LNHDA and CDR2 SQIVND (reference sequence). CDR3 length equals 19 residues. In DNA, the CDR3 is TGTGCCAGTAGTGCCGGGACAGGGGGTGCGCTCTCCTATAATTCACCCCTCCACTTT. Encoded protein: CASSAGTGGALSYNSPLHF.

The CDR3 spells CASSIATGAYEQYF. The CDR3 DNA is TGCGCCAGCAGCATAGCTACAGGGGCCTACGAGCAGTACTTC. The chain joins TRBV5-1 to TRBJ2-7, with 7 bases that match TRBD1. With 4 bases clipped from V and 2 bases from J, the junction kept 6 bases outside the gene matches. This CDR3 comprises 14 residues. The germline V gene encodes CDR1 SGHRS and CDR2 YFSETQ.

A few counts support this clone. The rearrangement uses TRBV20-1 and TRBJ2-7; D is possibly TRBD2 (5 bases). The germline CDR1 and CDR2 sequences are DFQATT and SNEGSKA (reference sequence). With 6 bases removed from V and 6 bases from J, the gap between germline ends came to 12 bases. This CDR3 region has 11 residues. CDR3 sequence: CSARAVSEQYF. CDR3 DNA sequence: TGCAGTGCGAGGGCCGTGAGCGAGCAGTACTTC.

The chain recombines TRBV21-1 with TRBJ2-4; the table's D gene call, TRBD1, was not cross checked with the DNA. TRBV21-1 is a pseudogene locus. The CDR3 consists of 16 residues. The CDR3 loop is CASSKGGRSAKNIQYF. CDR3 DNA sequence: TGTGCCAGCAGCAAAGGGGGCAGGTCAGCCAAAAACATTCAGTACTTC.

The J gene is TRBJ2-3, the V gene TRBV5-6, with D possibly matching TRBD1 (5 bases). Germline V gene data show CDR1 as SGHDT and CDR2 as YYEEEE. V was cut by 7 bases and J by 6 bases, with 12 bases left in between. This CDR3 is built from 12 residues. For the CDR3, the DNA is TGTGCCAGCTGTCAGGGTTCGGATACGCAGTATTTT. This translates into CASCQGSDTQYF.